This TCR beta chain is from a study of PD-L1 blockade in urothelial cancer. V lost 8 bases and J 1 base, leaving 8 bases between the germline ends. The CDR3 is 12 residues long. The germline V gene encodes CDR1 MNHNS and CDR2 SASEGT. Profiling relied on immunoSEQ multiplex PCR, and the TCRdb table lists in-frame clones only, not all of them. The sample contains about 38,000 clones, about nine tenths of which appear only once. Sequences were derived from PBMCs, sampled around atezolizumab (anti-PD-L1) treatment. This chain joins TRBV6-1 and TRBJ1-1, with D hard to call. The sequence was collected from a man between 65 and 85 years old with urothelial cancer. CDR3 bases: TGTGCCAGCGAGGGCCAGAACACTGAAGCTTTCTTT. Residues: CASEGQNTEAFF.